This T cell receptor (beta chain) was sequenced during a study of shared clonotypes between healthy human individuals. Germline V gene lookup returns CDR1 MNHEY and CDR2 SMNVEV (reference sequence). V was cut by 1 base and J by 1 base, with 5 bases left in between. This CDR3 spans 14 amino acids. Several immunoSEQ 96-well plates shared each subset's DNA, each plate a replicate. Measured with immunoSEQ multiplex PCR; TCRdb has only the in-frame clones, and not every one. This table holds about 2.1 million clones, about 93% found once. Cells designated naive CD8 were CD45RO-negative and were positively selected for CCR7, with terminally differentiated effector memory CD45RA+ cells excluded.

This receptor was identified in a man between 18 and 29 years old in good health. Some clones in this sample may be carry-over from other donors' samples. The specimen sequenced was naive CD8+ T cells from PBMCs. The chain couples TRBV27 to TRBJ1-5; D remains ambiguous. The CDR3 region has the DNA TGTGCCAGCAGTTTATGGCCAAGCAATCAGCCCCAGCATTTT. Translation: CASSLWPSNQPQHF.